These 19 T cell receptor beta chains were all obtained from the same sample, sequenced in a study of blood T cell repertoires in COVID-19. The method was immunoSEQ multiplex PCR; TCRdb's version includes in-frame clones alone and lacks a portion of them. Of fewer than 50,000 clones detected, roughly 88% appear once; the ten largest clones hold around 29%. Material: peripheral blood. The receptors shown here come from an elderly woman with acute or convalescent COVID-19.

The CDR3 DNA sequence: TGTGCCAGCAGCTTACCCCCGGCGGGGAACACTGAAGCTTTCTTT. Its protein is CASSLPPAGNTEAFF. The V gene is TRBV7-9, the J gene TRBJ1-1, with no clear D. CDR3 length equals 15 residues. The germline gives CDR1 SEHNR, CDR2 FQNEAQ (reference sequence). The germline V and J ends were trimmed by 2 bases and 1 base, with 11 bases remaining between them.

The J gene is TRBJ2-7, the V gene TRBV15; D is unresolved. This CDR3 spans 14 amino acids. V was pared by 6 bases and J by 2 bases, with 14 bases between. The germline V gene encodes CDR1 LNHNV and CDR2 YYDKDF (reference sequence). The CDR3 loop is CATSKEELPYEQYF. In DNA form, the CDR3 reads TGTGCCACCAGTAAAGAGGAGTTACCCTACGAGCAGTACTTC.

This chain connects TRBV7-2 to TRBJ2-3; no definite D call. Germline-derived CDR1 and CDR2 are SGHTA and FQGNSA. The V end was cut by 7 bases, the J end by 2 bases, with 10 bases between. The CDR3 is made up of 13 amino acids. The CDR3 is CASMEQLTDTQYF. As DNA, the CDR3 is TGTGCCAGCATGGAGCAGCTCACAGATACGCAGTATTTT.

The CDR3 is CASSETSSRGSYNEQFF. The CDR3, as DNA: TGTGCCAGCAGTGAGACCTCTAGCAGGGGCTCCTACAATGAGCAGTTCTTC. The J gene is TRBJ2-1, the V gene TRBV6-1; D is possibly TRBD1 (6 bases). The V end was cut by 3 bases, the J end by 0 bases, with 15 bases between. Looked up from germline, CDR1 is MNHNS and CDR2 is SASEGT. The CDR3 extends over 17 amino acids.

The J gene is TRBJ2-3, the V gene TRBV12-5; 9 bases fit TRBD2. The trim removed 5 bases at V and 6 bases at J, leaving 6 bases unmatched. Germline loops: CDR1 LGHNT, CDR2 FRNRAP. CDR3 length: 14 amino acids. CDR3 region: CASGSSGGRDTQYF. CDR3 in DNA: TGTGCTAGTGGTAGTAGCGGGGGCAGGGATACGCAGTATTTT.

The chain recombines TRBV7-9 with TRBJ1-2; D is uncertain. The V end lost 4 bases, the J end lost 7 bases, and 10 bases lay between the germline ends. Germline lookup yields CDR1 SEHNR and CDR2 FQNEAQ (reference sequence). The CDR3 totals 12 residues. CDR3 loop: CASSSESGGYTF. CDR3 DNA: TGTGCCAGCAGCTCTGAAAGCGGTGGCTACACCTTC.

J is TRBJ1-2 and V is TRBV10-3; D not certain. The CDR3 length is 14 residues. Trimming removed 4 bases from V and 7 bases from J, with 16 bases in between. From germline, CDR1 is ENHRY and CDR2 SYGVKD. The DNA of the CDR3 is TGTGCCATCAGTGCAGGACTCTCGGAGTTTGGCTACACCTTC. Residues: CAISAGLSEFGYTF.

The rearrangement joins TRBV19 to TRBJ2-3; no clear D. Trimming shortened V by 5 bases and J by 2 bases, and 8 bases separated the two germline ends. Germline CDR1 LNHDA, CDR2 SQIVND (reference sequence). This CDR3 has 13 residues. The CDR3 region has the DNA TGTGCCAGTAGTGGAGTTCCCACAGATACGCAGTATTTT. It encodes CASSGVPTDTQYF.

The gene calls are TRBV5-6 and TRBJ2-7; 9 bases are shared with TRBD2. Germline assignment: CDR1 SGHDT and CDR2 YYEEEE. The CDR3 consists of 19 residues. The trim removed 2 bases at V and 3 bases at J, leaving 18 bases unmatched. CDR3 protein: CASSLVVAGAKAKYYEQYF. The DNA for the CDR3 is TGTGCCAGCAGCTTAGTCGTAGCGGGAGCTAAAGCTAAGTACTACGAGCAGTACTTC. Combining the CDR3 with reference TRBV5-6 and TRBJ2-7 gives the whole variable domain DAGVTQSPTHLIKTRGQQVTLRCSPKSGHDTVSWYQQALGQGPQFIFQYYEEEERQRGNFPDRFSGHQFPNYSSELNVNALLLGDSALYLCASSLVVAGAKAKYYEQYFGPGTRLTVT.

The chain uses TRBV7-9 and TRBJ1-1, with D perhaps TRBD1 (5 bases). The CDR3 is 13 residues long. Trimming cost V 3 bases and J 4 bases, with 9 bases left between them. Germline CDR1 reads SEHNR; CDR2 reads FQNEAQ (reference sequence). The CDR3 DNA is TGTGCCAGCAGCTTGTCGGGGGTCACTGAAGCTTTCTTT. It is translated as CASSLSGVTEAFF. Looking up the rest from reference TRBV7-9 and TRBJ1-1 gives the full variable domain: DTGVSQNPRHKITKRGQNVTFRCDPISEHNRLYWYRQTLGQGPEFLTYFQNEAQLEKSRLLSDRFSAERPKGSFSTLEIQRTEQGDSAMYLCASSLSGVTEAFFGQGTRLTVV.

This chain joins TRBV7-2 and TRBJ1-2; 10 bases are a match to TRBD1. Germline CDR1 reads SGHTA; CDR2 reads FQGNSA. Germline trimming cut 5 bases from V and 8 bases from J; bases unmatched to any gene: 5. The CDR3 is made up of 13 amino acids. The CDR3 reads CASSIGQGDGYTF. The CDR3 DNA reads as TGTGCCAGCAGCATCGGACAGGGGGACGGCTACACCTTC.

The gene calls are TRBV5-1 and TRBJ2-5, with D possibly TRBD1 on 6 matching bases. Germline CDR1 SGHRS, CDR2 YFSETQ. The CDR3 has 14 amino acids. V lost 2 bases and J 1 base, leaving 9 bases between the germline ends. CDR3 region: CASSLKDSQETQYF. Written as DNA, the CDR3 is TGCGCCAGCAGCTTAAAGGACAGCCAAGAGACCCAGTACTTC.

The rearrangement uses TRBV6-1 and TRBJ2-5; D possibly corresponds to TRBD1 (7 bases). CDR1 MNHNS and CDR2 SASEGT come from the germline V gene. The CDR3 spans 15 residues. Trimming pared 1 base from V and 4 bases from J, leaving 13 bases between. The CDR3 sequence: CASSEGQGGRETQYF. As DNA, the CDR3 is TGTGCCAGCAGTGAAGGACAGGGAGGTAGAGAGACCCAGTACTTC.

The chain joins TRBV6-5 to TRBJ2-5; tentative D call: TRBD2 (6 bases). This CDR3 is built from 14 residues. CDR1 is MNHEY and CDR2 is SVGAGI in the germline V gene. Trimming left V 6 bases short and J 5 bases short, with 16 bases between. The CDR3 is CASSAAGLSETQYF. In DNA form, the CDR3 reads TGTGCCAGCAGCGCCGCGGGACTCTCGGAGACCCAGTACTTC.

The chain combines TRBV30 with TRBJ2-2; 13 bases align to TRBD2. Trimming at V came to 6 bases and at J to 7 bases, leaving 11 bases not matched to a gene. CDR3 length equals 16 residues. CDR1 GTSNPN and CDR2 SVGIG come from the germline V gene (reference sequence). CDR3 loop: CACPGLAGRWGGELFF. For the CDR3, the DNA is TGTGCCTGTCCGGGACTAGCGGGACGTTGGGGCGGGGAGCTGTTTTTT. Drawing the rest from reference TRBV30 and TRBJ2-2, the complete variable domain is SQTIHQWPATLVQPVGSPLSLECTVEGTSNPNLYWYRQAAGRGLQLLFYSVGIGQISSEVPQNLSASRPQDRQFILSSKKLLLSDSGFYLCACPGLAGRWGGELFFGEGSRLTVL.

This chain uses TRBV2 with TRBJ2-7; D possibly corresponds to TRBD2 (5 bases). The V gene lost 4 bases and the J gene lost 3 bases, with 10 bases spanning the gap. This CDR3 has 13 amino acids. The V gene's germline CDR1 is SNHLY and CDR2 FYNNEI. The CDR3 spells CASSVRVSYEQYF. For the CDR3, the DNA is TGTGCCAGCAGTGTGAGGGTAAGCTACGAGCAGTACTTC.

CDR3 DNA: TGTGCCAGTAGTATCCGGACAGGGGTGGGGGAGCAGTACTTC. Protein sequence: CASSIRTGVGEQYF. The chain recombines TRBV19 with TRBJ2-7, with 9 bases fitting TRBD1. V shed 3 bases, J shed 7 bases, and the junction held 7 bases outside the gene matches. This CDR3 is built from 14 residues. The germline V gene has CDR1 LNHDA and CDR2 SQIVND (reference sequence).

The rearrangement uses TRBV28 and TRBJ2-1, with TRBD2 matching over 13 bases. Germline V lookup: CDR1 MDHEN, CDR2 SYDVKM. CDR3 length: 18 residues. After removal of 3 bases from V and 9 bases from J, the junction contained 14 bases not matched to a gene. CDR3 sequence: CASSFQRLGLAGESEQFF. The CDR3 bases are TGTGCCAGCAGTTTTCAACGCCTAGGACTAGCGGGAGAGTCTGAGCAGTTCTTC. Together with reference TRBV28 and TRBJ2-1, the CDR3 gives the full variable domain: DVKVTQSSRYLVKRTGEKVFLECVQDMDHENMFWYRQDPGLGLRLIYFSYDVKMKEKGDIPEGYSVSREKKERFSLILESASTNQTSMYLCASSFQRLGLAGESEQFFGPGTRLTVL.

This chain links TRBV27 with TRBJ2-2; D is unclear. With 6 bases removed from V and 2 bases from J, the gap between germline ends came to 7 bases. The CDR3 is 13 residues long. CDR1 MNHEY and CDR2 SMNVEV come from the germline V gene (reference sequence). CDR3 nucleotides: TGTGCCAGCAGACTCCCCAACACCGGGGAGCTGTTTTTT. Encoded protein: CASRLPNTGELFF.